Listed here is a single T cell receptor (beta chain). This clonotype was seen a few times. Its binding antigen is unknown. Nothing much larger sits one base from this clone, and base qualities are not available. The source of the sample is a study of T cells in Graves' hyperthyroidism and ophthalmopathy (dated by TCRdb to between 2018 and 2021). For the study in its entirety: Peripheral blood samples were taken at initial diagnosis, before any treatment was given. To identify distinguishing TCR V-J signatures, a discovery cohort of around 100 patients was used, comprising 43 with Graves' ophthalmopathy and approximately 58 with stable Graves' hyperthyroidism. Once sampling was done, hyperthyroidism patients were given methimazole at a starting dose of 30 mg daily, whereas ophthalmopathy patients were given high-dose intravenous methylprednisolone. The roughly 100 discovery patients were randomly split 7:3 into training and test sets. The study also compared thyroid tissue and blood T-cell repertoires from several Graves' hyperthyroidism patients. According to the paper, TCR Vbeta CDR3 sequencing was carried out on 135 peripheral blood samples, which came from under 50 ophthalmopathy, 75 or so hyperthyroidism and about 17 progressor patients. Whether ophthalmopathy could be predicted prospectively was tested in an independent validation cohort made up of 18 to 20 hyperthyroidism patients plus 17 patients who later progressed to ophthalmopathy. General study outcomes and caveats: Most expanded thyroid clonotypes (frequency above 0.001) were also found in blood, which suggests that blood repertoires may mirror thyroid immune responses. In validation, the model predicted progression to ophthalmopathy with 60% to 71% sensitivity and less than 75% specificity, a median of 6.5 months before onset. Ophthalmopathy was separated from stable hyperthyroidism by a 13 V-J signature model, with approximately 89% sensitivity and roughly 81% specificity obtained in cross-validation and 80%/75% obtained in testing. Sample size was not statistically predetermined, and blinding of investigators to group allocation was not performed.

V loses 8 bases at its end and J loses 4 bases; junction bases beyond the gene matches: 11. Spanning cysteine to phenylalanine, the CDR3 consists of 15 amino acids. CDR3 DNA only is kept here, 45 bases in frame from base 1. Reading the germline V gene gives CDR1 MDHEN and CDR2 SYDVKM. Hyperthyroidism patients were newly diagnosed, with disease duration under 2 months, and aged 18 to 65 years. Any patient with an uncontrolled infection, another autoimmune disease, pregnancy or lactation was excluded. Diagnoses were established on the basis of clinical symptoms, serum thyroxine and TRAb, thyroid ultrasound, and orbital computed tomography. For progressor patients, blood was drawn at the first diagnosis of hyperthyroidism, before any ophthalmopathy symptoms had appeared. Ficoll-Paque density gradient centrifugation was used to isolate PBMCs from around 10 ml of fresh peripheral blood. Patients classed as progressors first received a Graves' hyperthyroidism diagnosis and then went on to develop ophthalmopathy during follow-up. Trizol reagent was used to extract total RNA, and RNA quality was then checked on an Agilent 2100 Bioanalyzer.

Amplification of TCR beta CDR3 regions was carried out from RNA transcripts. The TCR CDR3 was subjected to a first round of RT-PCR using the HTBI primer set and the Qiagen OneStep RT-PCR kit. The libraries were constructed in a second round of multiplex PCR and then size-selected and purified. Sequencing of the libraries was done on an Illumina HiSeq2000 using paired-end 100 bp reads. The authors processed their data as follows. Raw data were processed with SOAPnuke, discarding reads with adapters, uncalled bases, mean Phred below 15, or no exact constant-primer or identifier match. High-quality paired reads were merged using COPE v1.2.5, and each unique nucleotide sequence was defined as a clonotype. MiTCR v1.1 was used to align clonotypes to the IMGT TRBV, TRBD and TRBJ reference segments. The analysis was restricted to V-J combinations with a frequency above 0.0001, which together covered just over 98% of the repertoires. The TCS score was defined as F50 (clonal expansion) divided by E x V (chaos), with BLOSUM62-based TCRdist calculated between CDR3 peptides within each V-J. Welch's t-statistics and random forest reduced roughly 500 V-J features to 10 to 15, which were used in a naive Bayes classifier (R e1071). Using fastp at Q25 and MiXCR, TCRdb reprocessed the public reads and kept productive beta chains. Here each entry gathers all rows of one CDR3 protein and keeps the most common genes and DNA. TCRdb's processing, not the study's, gives the V and J calls here. Here the sample has nearly 600,000 distinct CDR3 sequences; approximately 13% occur a single time. 5.8% of the sample is held by the ten biggest clonotypes.

The chain employs TRBV28 and TRBJ2-3, with 8 middle bases fitting TRBD2. The sequenced material came from blood. The sequence was obtained from a woman between 25 and 40 years old with Graves' hyperthyroidism that later progressed to Graves' ophthalmopathy. This receptor carries the CDR3 CASSPGGGRADTQYF. In nucleotide form, the sequence is TGTGCCAGCTCCCCGGGGGGGGGGAGGGCAGATACGCAGTATTTT.